This T cell receptor beta chain came from a study of cytomegalovirus exposure and HLA in healthy donors. Study-level information: As an earlier analysis found, roughly 180 million T cells yielded fewer than 130 million unique TCR beta sequences. Overall study findings and caveats: Most of the TCR beta V segments (in an earlier analysis) were productive either about 87% or about 30% of the time. Later on, a genetic analysis was performed. It linked a missense variant in DCLRE1C with V- and J-gene trimming of TCR beta.

Use of 60 Vbeta and 13 Jbeta primers characterized the PCR. The table came from immunoSEQ multiplex PCR; TCRdb's copy has only in-frame clones and leaves some out. Of approximately 90,000 clones in the sample, under 85% are singletons; the top ten hold roughly 1.3%. Each donor was healthy, and each was a bone marrow donor. A note on this clone: Its target is unknown.

V was cut by 5 bases and J by 10 bases, with 19 bases left in between. There are 14 residues in the CDR3. CDR1 SGHTA and CDR2 FQGNSA come from the germline V gene. The rearrangement joins TRBV7-2 to TRBJ2-3, with D tentatively TRBD2 (6 bases). The clonotype comes from a male donor in good health and CMV-seronegative. Material for sequencing was PBMCs. The chain's CDR3 is CASSRESGWSAQYF. The CDR3 bases are TGTGCCAGCAGCCGGGAGAGTGGATGGTCTGCGCAGTATTTT.